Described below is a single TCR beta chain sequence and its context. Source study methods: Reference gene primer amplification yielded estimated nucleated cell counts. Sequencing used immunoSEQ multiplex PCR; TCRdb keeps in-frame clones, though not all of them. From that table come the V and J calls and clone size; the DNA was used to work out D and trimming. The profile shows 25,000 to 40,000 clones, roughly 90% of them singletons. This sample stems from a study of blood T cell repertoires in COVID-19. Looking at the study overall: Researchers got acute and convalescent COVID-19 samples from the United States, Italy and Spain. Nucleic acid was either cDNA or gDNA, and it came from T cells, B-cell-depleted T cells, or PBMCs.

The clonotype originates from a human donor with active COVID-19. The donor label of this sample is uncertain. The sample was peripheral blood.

The CDR3 loop reads CASSSQGAHGYTF. CDR3 nucleotide sequence: TGTGCCAGCAGCTCCCAGGGGGCGCACGGCTACACCTTC. This rearrangement joins TRBV5-4 to TRBJ1-2; 8 bases fit TRBD1. Losses at the gene ends were 3 bases for V and 8 bases for J; bases not matched to a gene: 6. CDR3 size: 13 residues. Germline V gene data show CDR1 as SGHNT and CDR2 as YYREEE (reference sequence).